These 29 T cell receptor beta chains were all obtained from the same sample, sequenced in a study of T cell repertoires in cytomegalovirus infection. MiXCR, applied by TCRdb to the reads, yields one record per CDR3 protein. The sample records hundreds of thousands of distinct CDR3 sequences, about a third being singletons. Sequences were obtained from PBMCs. These receptors all come from a human donor in good health (CMV status not recorded). Some clones in this sample may be carry-over from other donors' samples.

The V call is TRBV18, the J call TRBJ2-3, with D maybe TRBD2 (6 bases). V lost 3 bases and J lost 8, with 6 bases in between. The germline gives CDR1 KGHSH, CDR2 LQKENI. This CDR3 contains 11 residues. The CDR3, as DNA: TGTGCCAGCTCACCGGGACTTACGCAGTATTTT. Protein product: CASSPGLTQYF. The full variable domain, in which reference TRBV18 and TRBJ2-3 provide the parts outside the CDR3, is NAGVMQNPRHLVRRRGQEARLRCSPMKGHSHVYWYRQLPEEGLKFMVYLQKENIIDESGMPKERFSAEFPKEGPSILRIQQVVRGDSAAYFCASSPGLTQYFGPGTRLTVL.

The chain employs TRBV28 and TRBJ1-2; no clear D gene. This CDR3 spans 13 amino acids. The ends were cut back, 8 bases at V and 8 bases at J, with 18 bases in the middle. The V gene's germline CDR1 is MDHEN and CDR2 SYDVKM. As DNA, the CDR3 is TGTGCCAGCGAGTTCATAAGGGCGGGGGGCTACACCTTC. Translating gives CASEFIRAGGYTF.

This clonotype was seen many times. CDR3 in amino acids: CASSLALDRGNEKLFF. Here the CDR3 DNA reads TGTGCCAGCAGCTTAGCTCTGGACAGGGGGAATGAAAAACTGTTTTTT. The chain joins TRBV7-8 to TRBJ1-4; TRBD1 matches at 10 bases. CDR1 and CDR2 (germline): SGHVS, FQNEAQ. This CDR3 region has 16 residues. The J segment lost 5 bases and the V segment lost 0 bases, leaving 3 bases of the junction unmatched.

This clonotype has just a few counts. This sequence joins TRBV15 and TRBJ2-5, with unresolved D. The V gene's germline CDR1 is LNHNV and CDR2 YYDKDF (reference sequence). V shed 1 base and J shed 5 bases, with 5 bases lying between them. The CDR3 totals 12 residues. The CDR3 spells CATSRGTETQYF. The CDR3 DNA follows: TGTGCCACCAGCAGAGGCACTGAGACCCAGTACTTC. The variable domain in full, completed from reference TRBV15 and TRBJ2-5, reads DAMVIQNPRYQVTQFGKPVTLSCSQTLNHNVMYWYQQKSSQAPKLLFHYYDKDFNNEADTPDNFQSRRPNTSFCFLDIRSPGLGDTAMYLCATSRGTETQYFGPGTRLLVL.

The genes are TRBV3-1 and TRBJ2-1, with D possibly matching TRBD2 (6 bases). With 4 bases removed from V and 10 bases from J, the gap between germline ends came to 20 bases. This CDR3 is built from 15 residues. The germline gives CDR1 LGHDT, CDR2 YNNKEL (reference sequence). Written as DNA, the CDR3 is TGTGCCAGCAGCCTGACATTGGGAGGTGGTGGGGAGCAGTTCTTC. Encoded protein: CASSLTLGGGGEQFF.

Worth noting for this clonotype: A read error is likely, as this CDR3 ends without the conserved phenylalanine or tryptophan. The V gene is TRBV5-1, the J gene TRBJ2-5, with D possibly matching TRBD1 (6 bases). Germline CDR1 reads SGHRS; CDR2 reads YFSETQ. The CDR3 runs to 18 residues. Trimming pared 2 bases from V and 3 bases from J, leaving 23 bases between. CDR3 nucleotide sequence: TGCGCCAGCAGCTTCACAGGGCGGAACCGTTTCGCGGAAGAGACCCAGTACTCC. This codes for CASSFTGRNRFAEETQYS.

The CDR3 is CSAKHNEQFF. CDR3 DNA sequence: TGCAGTGCTAAACACAATGAGCAGTTCTTC. This rearrangement joins TRBV20-1 to TRBJ2-1, with D unclear. This CDR3 spans 10 amino acids. Germline CDR1 is DFQATT and CDR2 is SNEGSKA (reference sequence). V was trimmed by 4 bases and J by 5 bases, leaving 3 bases between them.

This clonotype was counted a few times. This rearrangement joins TRBV5-4 to TRBJ2-4, with D unclear. Trimming left V 1 base short and J 8 bases short, with 10 bases between. CDR1 is SGHNT, CDR2 YYREEE, per germline (reference sequence). The CDR3 runs 13 residues. The CDR3 is CASSLPPMDIQYF. The CDR3 bases are TGTGCCAGCAGCTTGCCTCCTATGGACATTCAGTACTTC.

This clonotype appeared many times. The chain joins TRBV7-2 to TRBJ2-1; the match to TRBD2 covers 7 bases. V was pared by 0 bases and J by 7 bases, with 6 bases of the junction left unmatched. Per germline, CDR1 SGHTA and CDR2 FQGNSA. The CDR3 runs 15 residues. The CDR3 sequence: CASSLASGFGNEQFF. The DNA of the CDR3 is TGTGCCAGCAGCTTAGCTAGCGGGTTTGGAAATGAGCAGTTCTTC.

This chain uses TRBV12-3 or TRBV12-4 with TRBJ2-5, with 13 positions matching TRBD2. This CDR3 has 16 amino acids. The J segment lost 4 bases and the V segment lost 6 bases, leaving 8 bases of the junction unmatched. In DNA form, the CDR3 reads TGTGCCAGCAGCCATGGACTAGCGGGAGCAATAGAGACCCAGTACTTC. It is translated as CASSHGLAGAIETQYF.

V is TRBV29-1 and J is TRBJ2-3, with 9 bases matching TRBD2. The CDR3 consists of 12 residues. J gave up 6 bases and V 6 bases, and 4 bases lay outside the gene matches. Germline V lookup: CDR1 SQVTM, CDR2 ANQGSEA. CDR3 amino acids: CSVGLAGDTQYF. The CDR3, as DNA: TGCAGCGTCGGCCTAGCGGGGGATACGCAGTATTTT.

This clonotype was seen a handful of times. The chain carries TRBV20-1 and TRBJ1-5, with unresolved D. Germline CDR1 is DFQATT and CDR2 is SNEGSKA (reference sequence). The CDR3 extends over 14 amino acids. Trimming removed 4 bases from V and 4 bases from J, with 14 bases in between. CDR3: CSANWAGDNQPQHF. The CDR3 bases are TGCAGTGCTAATTGGGCAGGAGATAATCAGCCCCAGCATTTT.

The chain recombines TRBV6-1 with TRBJ1-4, with D maybe TRBD1 (5 bases). The V gene lost 6 bases and the J gene lost 5 bases, with 16 bases spanning the gap. The length of the CDR3 is 15 residues. The germline gives CDR1 MNHNS, CDR2 SASEGT. The chain's CDR3 is CASSKTGTYNEKLFF. The CDR3 region has the DNA TGTGCCAGCAGCAAGACCGGGACGTACAATGAAAAACTGTTTTTT.

A remark on this clonotype: At one of its ends the junction is not consistent with the germline gene, which may arise from a read error. J is TRBJ2-1 and V is TRBV7-2; D not resolved. The CDR3 extends over 17 amino acids. The V gene's germline CDR1 is SGHTA and CDR2 FQGNSA. CDR3 in amino acids: CASSLDLGRFSYNEHFF. In DNA, the CDR3 is TGTGCCAGCAGCTTAGATCTAGGGCGGTTCTCCTACAATGAGCATTTCTTC.

The chain employs TRBV29-1 and TRBJ2-7, with 11 bases fitting TRBD2. Germline V CDR1 and CDR2: SQVTM, ANQGSEA. The length of the CDR3 is 13 residues. Trimming removed 3 bases from V and 9 bases from J; junction bases left unmatched: 7. The CDR3 nucleotides read TGCAGCGTTGATGGGACTAGCGGAGGGTTGCAGTACTTC. This sequence encodes CSVDGTSGGLQYF.

This clonotype appeared many times. The chain employs TRBV7-2 and TRBJ2-3; 7 positions match TRBD2. V gave up 0 bases and J gave up 3 bases; unmatched junction bases: 0. Germline assignment: CDR1 SGHTA and CDR2 FQGNSA. The CDR3 contains 14 residues. The CDR3 sequence is CASSLAGLTDTQYF. The CDR3 nucleotides are TGTGCCAGCAGCTTAGCGGGACTAACAGATACGCAGTATTTT.

The chain joins TRBV10-3 to TRBJ2-7; 7 bases are shared with TRBD1. Germline V gene data show CDR1 as ENHRY and CDR2 as SYGVKD. CDR3 size: 15 residues. Trimming cost V 2 bases and J 1 base; bases outside gene matches: 5. This chain's CDR3 is CAISETGDPSYEQYF. CDR3 sequence (DNA): TGTGCCATCAGTGAGACAGGGGATCCTTCCTACGAGCAGTACTTC.

This chain uses TRBV5-1 with TRBJ1-1, with a weak D call TRBD1 (5 bases). CDR1 and CDR2 (germline): SGHRS, YFSETQ. Trimming removed 3 bases from V and 1 base from J, with 13 bases in between. The CDR3 extends over 15 amino acids. For the CDR3, the DNA is TGCGCCAGCAGCTCCGACAGTCTGTGGAACACTGAAGCTTTCTTT. Translating it yields CASSSDSLWNTEAFF.

In this sample, this clonotype turned up a few times. The chain has TRBV15 and TRBJ2-5, with unresolved D. With 5 bases removed from V and 13 bases from J, the gap between germline ends came to 14 bases. This CDR3 is built from 11 residues. Germline V gene sequence: CDR1 LNHNV, CDR2 YYDKDF (reference sequence). CDR3 loop: CATSDTRVRYF. The CDR3 region has the DNA TGTGCCACCAGCGATACCCGGGTGCGGTACTTC. Full variable domain (missing parts from reference TRBV15 and TRBJ2-5): DAMVIQNPRYQVTQFGKPVTLSCSQTLNHNVMYWYQQKSSQAPKLLFHYYDKDFNNEADTPDNFQSRRPNTSFCFLDIRSPGLGDTAMYLCATSDTRVRYFGPGTRLLVL.

V usage is TRBV28 and J usage is TRBJ2-7; weak D call: TRBD2 (6 bases). The germline CDR1 and CDR2 sequences are MDHEN and SYDVKM. The length of the CDR3 is 15 residues. V dropped 2 bases and J dropped 3 bases, with 14 bases sitting between them. The CDR3 region has the DNA TGTGCCAGCAGTTTAGCAGGAGGGGCGGGCTACGAGCAGTACTTC. This gives the protein CASSLAGGAGYEQYF.

This clonotype occurred once. At one boundary the junction diverges from the germline segment, which might be a read error. The chain couples TRBV7-9 to TRBJ1-5; possibly TRBD1 for D (6 bases). Germline V gene lookup returns CDR1 SEHNR and CDR2 FQNEAQ (reference sequence). This CDR3 has 14 amino acids. Here the CDR3 reads CASSLEGGNQPKHF. In nucleotides, the CDR3 is TGTGCCAGCAGCTTGGAGGGGGGCAATCAGCCCAAGCATTTT.

This clonotype was recorded only once. The CDR3 end shows no conserved phenylalanine or tryptophan, and so a read error is likely. The V and J genes are TRBV12-3 or TRBV12-4 and TRBJ2-7, with 8 bases lining up with TRBD1. With 5 bases clipped from V and 4 bases from J, the junction kept 10 bases outside the gene matches. The CDR3 is 15 residues long. In nucleotides, the CDR3 is TGTGCCAGCAGTACTACAGGGGGAAATGAATACGAGCAGTACTTA. Its translation: CASSTTGGNEYEQYL.

In nucleotides, the CDR3 is TGTGCCAGCAAAGTCGTCGGGACAGGGGACTACGAGCAGTACTTC. This codes for CASKVVGTGDYEQYF. The rearrangement links TRBV6-5 to TRBJ2-7; 10 positions match TRBD1. V shed 7 bases and J 3 bases; nucleotides not matched to a gene: 9. This CDR3 spans 15 amino acids. The germline gives CDR1 MNHEY, CDR2 SVGAGI.

To note about this clonotype: A read error may explain this, as a much larger clone is one base away. This chain links TRBV6-1 with TRBJ2-5; D perhaps matches TRBD1 (6 bases). Trimming cost V 7 bases and J 0 bases, with 12 bases left between them. Germline assignment: CDR1 MNHNS and CDR2 SASEGT. This CDR3 region has 14 residues. CDR3 DNA: TGTGCCAGCATACCCGGGACAAACCAAGAGACCCAGTACTTC. The encoded protein is CASIPGTNQETQYF.

In its sample, this clonotype was seen once. This chain joins TRBV29-1 and TRBJ1-1; 8 positions match TRBD1. With 8 bases clipped from V and 2 bases from J, the junction kept 7 bases outside the gene matches. The CDR3 totals 13 residues. Germline-derived CDR1 and CDR2 are SQVTM and ANQGSEA. For the CDR3, the DNA is TGCAGCTCCCGGGACAGGATAAACACTGAAGCTTTCTTT. Its protein is CSSRDRINTEAFF.

This clonotype has just a few counts. The rearrangement joins TRBV6-5 to TRBJ1-6, with D hard to call. CDR1 and CDR2 from the germline V gene are MNHEY and SVGAGI. The ends were cut back, 2 bases at V and 5 bases at J, with 10 bases in the middle. The CDR3 is 15 residues long. Here the CDR3 reads CASSYGLTNNSPLHF. The CDR3 bases are TGTGCCAGCAGTTACGGTCTGACTAATAATTCACCCCTCCACTTT.

The table lists this clonotype with a few counts. The chain employs TRBV29-1 and TRBJ1-1; perhaps TRBD1 as D (5 bases). The germline V and J ends were trimmed by 3 bases and 2 bases, with 7 bases remaining between them. The CDR3 has 12 residues. The germline gives CDR1 SQVTM, CDR2 ANQGSEA. The CDR3 region has the DNA TGCAGCGTTGAGCAGGGAAACACTGAAGCTTTCTTT. It yields the protein CSVEQGNTEAFF.

As concerns this clonotype: This likely comes from a read error, as the CDR3 has no conserved phenylalanine or tryptophan at its end. V gene TRBV5-1 combines with J gene TRBJ2-3; 9 nucleotides line up with TRBD1. With 6 bases clipped from V and 5 bases from J, the junction kept 7 bases outside the gene matches. Germline V CDR1 and CDR2: SGHRS, YFSETQ. The CDR3 extends over 14 amino acids. CDR3 coding DNA: TGCGCCAGCATAAGGGGACAGGGTGGAGATACGCAGTATTTG. Its protein product is CASIRGQGGDTQYL.

A note on this clonotype: The conserved phenylalanine or tryptophan normally closing the CDR3 is absent here, so this likely arose from a read error. The rearrangement links TRBV28 to TRBJ2-4; TRBD2 is a possible D gene (5 bases). The CDR3 is made up of 15 amino acids. Germline-derived CDR1 and CDR2 are MDHEN and SYDVKM. The V end lost 4 bases, the J end lost 0 bases, and 10 bases lay between the germline ends. The CDR3: CASSSSGKAKNIQYL. The CDR3, as DNA: TGTGCCAGCAGTTCCTCCGGGAAAGCCAAAAACATTCAGTACTTA.